The 26 T cell receptor beta chains below all came from one sample that was sequenced in a study of blood T cell repertoires in COVID-19. Clones were sequenced by immunoSEQ multiplex PCR, and TCRdb holds only the in-frame ones, with some missing. The table records around 100,000 clones, roughly 79% of them present only once. Specimen: peripheral blood. Source of these receptors: a woman between 70 and 85 years old with acute or convalescent COVID-19.

The chain recombines TRBV10-3 with TRBJ1-1; D is ambiguous. Germline V gene lookup returns CDR1 ENHRY and CDR2 SYGVKD. The CDR3 totals 13 residues. V was shortened by 10 bases and J by 4 bases, with 16 bases between the two germline ends. The CDR3 spells CATKSPGVTEAFF. The CDR3 region has the DNA TGTGCCACCAAAAGCCCTGGTGTCACTGAAGCTTTCTTT.

The rearrangement joins TRBV29-1 to TRBJ1-1; D is uncertain. The germline gives CDR1 SQVTM, CDR2 ANQGSEA. V gave up 4 bases and J gave up 1 base, with 4 bases separating them. This CDR3 contains 11 residues. The CDR3 sequence: CSVAWNTEAFF. In nucleotides, the CDR3 is TGCAGCGTTGCGTGGAACACTGAAGCTTTCTTT.

This clone was found a few times. V is TRBV6-5 and J is TRBJ1-2, with D possibly TRBD1 on 5 matching bases. Germline V gene lookup returns CDR1 MNHEY and CDR2 SVGAGI. V was shortened by 5 bases and J by 4 bases, with 11 bases between the two germline ends. This CDR3 is built from 13 residues. The CDR3 is CASSPDSLYGYTF. CDR3 coding DNA: TGTGCCAGCAGTCCAGACAGCCTCTATGGCTACACCTTC.

V and J are TRBV19 and TRBJ2-1, with TRBD2 identical over 8 bases. The CDR3 runs to 15 residues. Germline V gene sequence: CDR1 LNHDA, CDR2 SQIVND (reference sequence). V lost 2 bases, J lost 6 bases, and 6 bases stayed unmatched. As DNA, the CDR3 is TGTGCCAGTAGTATACCGGGACTAGTCGTCAATGAGCAGTTCTTC. It translates to CASSIPGLVVNEQFF. Looking up the rest from reference TRBV19 and TRBJ2-1 gives the full variable domain: DGGITQSPKYLFRKEGQNVTLSCEQNLNHDAMYWYRQDPGQGLRLIYYSQIVNDFQKGDIAEGYSVSREKKESFPLTVTSAQKNPTAFYLCASSIPGLVVNEQFFGPGTRLTVL.

The J gene is TRBJ1-2, the V gene TRBV9, with D tentatively TRBD1 (6 bases). Germline CDR1 reads SGDLS; CDR2 reads YYNGEE. This CDR3 is 12 amino acids long. V lost 3 bases and J 4 bases, leaving 7 bases between the germline ends. As DNA, the CDR3 is TGTGCCAGCAGCGGGGACATCTATGGCTACACCTTC. Residues: CASSGDIYGYTF. Complete variable domain (other parts from reference TRBV9 and TRBJ1-2): DSGVTQTPKHLITATGQRVTLRCSPRSGDLSVYWYQQSLDQGLQFLIQYYNGEERAKGNILERFSAQQFPDLHSELNLSSLELGDSALYFCASSGDIYGYTFGSGTRLTVV.

The chain uses TRBV3-1 (or the pseudogene TRBV3-2) and TRBJ2-5; TRBD2 matches 10 bases. This CDR3 has 15 amino acids. V dropped 1 base and J dropped 2; count of bases not matched to a gene: 1. CDR1 is LGHDT and CDR2 is YNNKEL in the germline V gene (reference sequence). The CDR3 nucleotides read TGTGCCAGCAGCCAAGGAGCGGGGGGGCAAGAGACCCAGTACTTC. Protein sequence: CASSQGAGGQETQYF.

The chain links TRBV7-9 to TRBJ2-5; D is perhaps TRBD1 (6 bases). The V end lost 5 bases, the J end lost 1 base, and 20 bases lay between the germline ends. The CDR3 is 17 amino acids. Germline-derived CDR1 and CDR2 are SEHNR and FQNEAQ (reference sequence). The CDR3 bases are TGTGCCAGCAGCGTAGACAGGTCGTGGTCGTTCCAAGAGACCCAGTACTTC. Translation: CASSVDRSWSFQETQYF.

The chain has TRBV19 and TRBJ2-5, with a weak D call TRBD1 (5 bases). Trimming cost V 9 bases and J 0 bases, with 17 bases left between them. From germline, CDR1 is LNHDA and CDR2 SQIVND (reference sequence). The CDR3 has 15 amino acids. CDR3 region: CASRPRAQYQETQYF. As DNA, the CDR3 is TGTGCCAGCCGCCCCAGGGCTCAGTACCAAGAGACCCAGTACTTC.

The sample holds a few counts of this clone. V gene TRBV3-1 (or the pseudogene TRBV3-2) combines with J gene TRBJ1-6, with 8 bases aligning to TRBD1. CDR1 and CDR2 from the germline V gene are LGHDT and YNNKEL (reference sequence). Trimming at V came to 4 bases and at J to 10 bases, leaving 6 bases not matched to a gene. This CDR3 comprises 14 residues. CDR3 amino acids: CASSLGQAGSPLHF. CDR3 DNA: TGTGCCAGCAGCCTGGGACAGGCTGGGTCACCCCTCCACTTT.

This chain connects TRBV4-2 to TRBJ2-3, with 9 bases lining up with TRBD2. Germline trimming cut 2 bases from V and 4 bases from J; bases unmatched to any gene: 7. CDR3 size: 16 residues. Germline assignment: CDR1 LGHNA and CDR2 YNFKEQ. DNA of the CDR3: TGTGCCAGCAGCCAACCCCAAGCGGGGGGCTCAGATACGCAGTATTTT. It encodes CASSQPQAGGSDTQYF.

The chain carries TRBV27 and TRBJ2-1, with TRBD2 matching over 8 bases. Germline CDR1 is MNHEY and CDR2 is SMNVEV (reference sequence). CDR3 length: 15 residues. Trimming removed 7 bases from V and 10 bases from J; junction bases left unmatched: 15. Here the CDR3 DNA reads TGTGCCAGCATTCGAAGCGGGGGTCCTACTGGAGAGCAGTTCTTC. Translation: CASIRSGGPTGEQFF.

V usage is TRBV28 and J usage is TRBJ2-1; 12 bases line up with TRBD1. With 7 bases clipped from V and 12 bases from J, the junction kept 13 bases outside the gene matches. The CDR3 runs to 15 residues. Per germline, CDR1 MDHEN and CDR2 SYDVKM. The CDR3 sequence is CASTKPGQGAQGQFF. In DNA form, the CDR3 reads TGTGCCAGCACTAAGCCGGGACAGGGGGCTCAAGGGCAGTTCTTC.

V gene TRBV11-2 combines with J gene TRBJ2-3; D unclear. Trimming cost V 2 bases and J 0 bases, with 9 bases left between them. The CDR3 runs 15 residues. CDR1 and CDR2 from the germline V gene are SGHAT and FQNNGV. The CDR3 protein is CASSLNSWSTDTQYF. For the CDR3, the DNA is TGTGCCAGCAGCTTAAACAGCTGGAGCACAGATACGCAGTATTTT.

V gene TRBV7-9 combines with J gene TRBJ1-2; TRBD1 matches at 7 bases. The CDR3 has 15 amino acids. With 2 bases clipped from V and 0 bases from J, the junction kept 3 bases outside the gene matches. Germline CDR1 SEHNR, CDR2 FQNEAQ (reference sequence). For the CDR3, the DNA is TGTGCCAGCAGCTTATTGGACAGGCCTAACTATGGCTACACCTTC. Residues: CASSLLDRPNYGYTF.

This clone occurred a few times. The chain couples TRBV7-2 to TRBJ2-2, with TRBD1 identical over 8 bases. With V trimmed by 2 bases and J by 3 bases, 5 bases remained unmatched. Germline CDR1 SGHTA, CDR2 FQGNSA. CDR3 length: 16 residues. CDR3 amino acids: CASSLTQGAYTGELFF. As DNA, the CDR3 is TGTGCCAGCAGCTTAACGCAGGGGGCTTACACCGGGGAGCTGTTTTTT.

The J gene is TRBJ1-2, the V gene TRBV5-6; 7 nucleotides line up with TRBD1. Germline trimming cut 2 bases from V and 8 bases from J; bases unmatched to any gene: 12. Germline CDR1 reads SGHDT; CDR2 reads YYEEEE. The CDR3 consists of 15 residues. The CDR3 DNA sequence: TGTGCCAGCAGCTTATCAGGGGGTTCCCTGGTAGGCTACACCTTC. This translates into CASSLSGGSLVGYTF.

The CDR3 region is CASSRGQDDGGYTF. CDR3 bases: TGCGCCAGCAGCAGGGGACAGGATGATGGTGGCTACACCTTC. The genes are TRBV5-1 and TRBJ1-2; 8 bases map to TRBD1. CDR1 and CDR2 (germline): SGHRS, YFSETQ. Unmatched junction bases numbered 9, after V lost 4 bases and J lost 7 bases. The CDR3 length is 14 residues.

The chain couples TRBV28 to TRBJ1-1; TRBD1 might be the D (5 bases). The CDR3 runs to 14 residues. In germline, CDR1 is MDHEN, CDR2 SYDVKM. V was shortened by 1 base and J by 5 bases, with 11 bases between the two germline ends. CDR3 region: CASSLSGGRTEAFF. The DNA of the CDR3 is TGTGCCAGCAGTTTATCTGGGGGGAGGACTGAAGCTTTCTTT.

Notes on this clone: A read error may account for a junction end that differs from germline. The rearrangement joins TRBV19 to TRBJ1-1; maybe TRBD1 (5 bases). The CDR3 has 20 amino acids. The germline V gene has CDR1 LNHDA and CDR2 SQIVND (reference sequence). DNA of the CDR3: TGTGCCAGTAGTATCACTCTCTCCGGCCGAAGGACCGGGGGGAACCCTGAAGCTTTCTTT. Its protein product is CASSITLSGRRTGGNPEAFF.

This rearrangement joins TRBV24-1 to TRBJ2-1, with 11 bases that match TRBD2. The length of the CDR3 is 16 residues. J lost 7 bases, V lost 3 bases, and 7 bases had no gene match. CDR1 KGHDR and CDR2 SFDVKD come from the germline V gene. CDR3 coding DNA: TGTGCCACCAGTGATAATAGCGGGGGGGCCAGGAATGAGCAGTTCTTC. Its protein is CATSDNSGGARNEQFF.

The chain uses TRBV5-4 and TRBJ2-7, with TRBD1 matching 10 bases. V shed 3 bases, J shed 0 bases, and the junction held 6 bases outside the gene matches. Germline CDR1 is SGHNT and CDR2 is YYREEE (reference sequence). This CDR3 has 16 residues. CDR3 sequence reads: CASSSPRTGGSYEQYF. The CDR3 nucleotides read TGTGCCAGCAGCTCACCCCGGACAGGGGGCTCCTACGAGCAGTACTTC.

The CDR3 DNA follows: TGTGCCAGCAGCCCTGAGGGGGGGTTAGAGACCCAGTACTTC. It encodes CASSPEGGLETQYF. The V and J genes are TRBV7-3 and TRBJ2-5; the D gene is possibly TRBD2 (7 bases). Trimming removed 5 bases from V and 4 bases from J, with 14 bases in between. CDR1 SGHTA and CDR2 FQGTGA come from the germline V gene. This CDR3 has 14 residues.

The gene calls are TRBV28 and TRBJ1-4, with a tentative D call TRBD1 (6 bases). Germline V gene lookup returns CDR1 MDHEN and CDR2 SYDVKM. This CDR3 is 16 amino acids long. V gave up 7 bases and J gave up 3 bases, with 18 bases separating them. CDR3: CASNPLGDTPNEKLFF. CDR3 DNA: TGTGCCAGCAACCCTTTAGGGGACACTCCTAATGAAAAACTGTTTTTT. The entire variable domain, with the rest obtained from reference TRBV28 and TRBJ1-4, is as follows: DVKVTQSSRYLVKRTGEKVFLECVQDMDHENMFWYRQDPGLGLRLIYFSYDVKMKEKGDIPEGYSVSREKKERFSLILESASTNQTSMYLCASNPLGDTPNEKLFFGSGTQLSVL.

The rearrangement uses TRBV10-3 and TRBJ2-2; TRBD2 aligns across 11 bases. The CDR3 has 14 amino acids. Per the germline V gene, CDR1 is ENHRY and CDR2 is SYGVKD. V was pared by 10 bases and J by 6 bases, with 7 bases of the junction left unmatched. Written as DNA, the CDR3 is TGTGCCACATTTAGCGGGGGGGTCTCCGGGGAGCTGTTTTTT. Protein product: CATFSGGVSGELFF.

To note about this clone: Other DNA sequences from this sample encode an identical CDR3 as well. This sequence joins TRBV5-6 and TRBJ1-2; TRBD1 aligns across 10 bases. This CDR3 has 15 amino acids. CDR1 and CDR2 from the germline V gene are SGHDT and YYEEEE. V lost 0 bases and J lost 4; bases outside the gene matches: 3. The CDR3 here is CASSLEGQGFYGYTF. CDR3 sequence (DNA): TGTGCCAGCAGCTTGGAGGGACAGGGGTTCTATGGCTACACCTTC.

The CDR3 DNA reads TGTGCCATCAATCGATTAGGCAGGGCCACTGAAGCTTTCTTT. Its protein product is CAINRLGRATEAFF. J is TRBJ1-1 and V is TRBV10-3; TRBD1 might be the D (5 bases). Germline loops: CDR1 ENHRY, CDR2 SYGVKD. CDR3 length: 14 amino acids. V shed 7 bases and J shed 4 bases, with 16 bases lying between them.